This passage covers 10 T cell receptor beta chains from one sample sequenced in a study of cytomegalovirus exposure and HLA in healthy donors. PCR used 60 Vbeta primers and 13 Jbeta primers. Generated by immunoSEQ multiplex PCR, the TCRdb table keeps only in-frame clones and is missing some. The data contain about 100,000 clones, about 80% of them singletons. Sequencing used PBMCs. The source of these receptors is a man aged 35 to 55 in good health and CMV-seropositive.

The V and J genes are TRBV5-1 and TRBJ1-1; no definite D call. Germline CDR1 is SGHRS and CDR2 is YFSETQ. The CDR3 is 16 residues long. V was cut by 0 bases and J by 2 bases, with 14 bases left in between. CDR3 sequence (DNA): TGCGCCAGCAGCTTGGGGTCCGGGGAGATTAACACTGAAGCTTTCTTT. Encoded protein: CASSLGSGEINTEAFF.

This clone was detected only once. V is TRBV5-5 and J is TRBJ1-6; TRBD1 agrees at 8 bases. Germline V lookup: CDR1 SGHKS, CDR2 YYEKEE (reference sequence). The CDR3 sequence is 16 residues long. V was pared by 0 bases and J by 7 bases, with 6 bases of the junction left unmatched. CDR3 sequence: CASSLATGAWNSPLHF. Written as DNA, the CDR3 is TGTGCCAGCAGCTTGGCGACAGGGGCCTGGAATTCACCCCTCCACTTT.

In this sample, this clone turned up a few times. This chain joins TRBV18 and TRBJ2-1; TRBD2 matches at 13 bases. The CDR3 totals 15 residues. Germline CDR1 is KGHSH and CDR2 is LQKENI. V dropped 0 bases and J dropped 10; count of bases not matched to a gene: 3. The CDR3 spells CASSPPGLAGEEQFF. The CDR3 bases are TGTGCCAGCTCACCACCCGGACTAGCGGGAGAGGAGCAGTTCTTC.

The chain employs TRBV10-3 and TRBJ2-5; TRBD2 is a possible D gene (5 bases). The V gene lost 0 bases and the J gene lost 5 bases, with 19 bases spanning the gap. The CDR3 consists of 17 residues. Per the germline V gene, CDR1 is ENHRY and CDR2 is SYGVKD. CDR3 loop: CAISESKGRLLGETQYF. CDR3 in DNA: TGTGCCATCAGTGAGTCGAAAGGGCGACTACTAGGGGAGACCCAGTACTTC.

The sample holds a few counts of this clone. The V gene is TRBV11-2, the J gene TRBJ1-1; TRBD1 agrees at 8 bases. Germline CDR1 reads SGHAT; CDR2 reads FQNNGV. V shed 3 bases and J 0 bases; nucleotides not matched to a gene: 9. This CDR3 comprises 17 residues. CDR3: CASSFKQGVLMNTEAFF. Written as DNA, the CDR3 is TGTGCCAGCAGCTTTAAACAGGGGGTTCTTATGAACACTGAAGCTTTCTTT.

CDR3 DNA sequence: TGTGCCAGCAGCCGGACTCTTTCGGGAGGGACCGGGGAGCTGTTTTTT. Translation: CASSRTLSGGTGELFF. J is TRBJ2-2 and V is TRBV11-2, with 8 nucleotides matching TRBD2. This CDR3 is built from 16 residues. The J segment lost 5 bases and the V segment lost 5 bases, leaving 10 bases of the junction unmatched. The germline gives CDR1 SGHAT, CDR2 FQNNGV.

This rearrangement joins TRBV29-1 to TRBJ2-5, with D tentatively TRBD1 (8 bases). The end of the DNA is better explained by TRBJ2-7, so the J call may be wrong. The CDR3 covers 13 residues. Germline V gene sequence: CDR1 SQVTM, CDR2 ANQGSEA. CDR3 in amino acids: CSVAGQVSYEQYF. The CDR3 nucleotides read TGCAGCGTAGCGGGACAGGTTTCCTACGAGCAGTACTTC.

This clone appeared a few times. The chain has TRBV14 and TRBJ2-3; no reliable D call. V was shortened by 0 bases and J by 0 bases, with 22 bases between the two germline ends. This CDR3 region has 20 residues. CDR1 and CDR2 (germline): SGHDN, FVKESK. CDR3 bases: TGTGCCAGCAGCCAAGACTCTAAGGATTTCAGGTTCTTCAGCACAGATACGCAGTATTTT. It yields the protein CASSQDSKDFRFFSTDTQYF.

The chain is built from TRBV9 and TRBJ2-5; possibly TRBD2 for D (5 bases). Germline lookup yields CDR1 SGDLS and CDR2 YYNGEE. V lost 0 bases and J lost 5, with 11 bases in between. This CDR3 is 14 amino acids long. The CDR3 reads CASSVGLAGETQYF. The CDR3 DNA is TGTGCCAGCAGCGTAGGTCTAGCTGGGGAGACCCAGTACTTC. The complete variable domain, with remaining parts taken from reference TRBV9 and TRBJ2-5, reads DSGVTQTPKHLITATGQRVTLRCSPRSGDLSVYWYQQSLDQGLQFLIQYYNGEERAKGNILERFSAQQFPDLHSELNLSSLELGDSALYFCASSVGLAGETQYFGPGTRLLVL.

The genes are TRBV11-2 and TRBJ2-1; the match to TRBD2 covers 13 bases. CDR3 size: 17 residues. Germline assignment: CDR1 SGHAT and CDR2 FQNNGV. The V gene end was trimmed by 1 base and the J gene end by 6 bases; junction bases not matched to a gene: 6. CDR3: CASSLVGTSGAFNEQFF. CDR3 bases: TGTGCCAGCAGCTTAGTGGGGACTAGCGGGGCGTTCAATGAGCAGTTCTTC.